This T cell receptor beta chain was profiled in a study of cytomegalovirus exposure and HLA in healthy donors. Trimming took 2 bases from V and 4 from J, leaving 12 bases between them. Germline CDR1 SGHRS, CDR2 YFSETQ. This CDR3 comprises 14 residues. Study findings and constraints: The authors confirmed in vitro that three CMV-associated chains were specific for CMV antigens.

Assay used: immunoSEQ multiplex PCR; TCRdb lists only in-frame clones, some missing. In the table there are 85,000 to 120,000 clones, less than 90% of which are singletons. For this clone: Its antigen is as yet unknown.

The chain recombines TRBV5-1 with TRBJ1-2; D perhaps matches TRBD1 (5 bases). The clonotype was recovered from a woman between 18 and 30 years old in good health and CMV-seropositive. Sequencing was carried out using PBMCs. The CDR3, as DNA: TGCGCCAGCAGCTTCCCAAACAGGCCCTATGGCTACACCTTC. Encoded protein: CASSFPNRPYGYTF.